This passage covers 26 T cell receptor beta chains from one sample sequenced in a study of tumor-infiltrating lymphocytes in primary liver carcinoma. Researchers generated TCR beta cDNA from 500 to 600 ng of total RNA, relying on a constant-region primer. Amplification in three nested multiplex PCR rounds with slightly modified ARM-PCR gave rise to TCR beta libraries. Each of the first two PCR rounds ran roughly 10 cycles with TRBV1-TRBV30 forward and C-beta reverse primers. One entry per CDR3 protein, called by TCRdb with MiXCR from the multiplex PCR reads. The sample holds hundreds of thousands of distinct CDR3 sequences, 58% seen once. The authors took blood RNA from unsorted whole blood and also extracted germline DNA. What was sequenced was peripheral blood. These receptors originate from a woman under 40 with primary liver carcinoma and hepatitis B virus infection.

This clonotype is labeled medium-sized (0.01 to 0.1%). The chain links TRBV11-2 to TRBJ2-1; weak D call: TRBD2 (7 bases). Trimming pared 3 bases from V and 8 bases from J, leaving 8 bases between. Germline V gene lookup returns CDR1 SGHAT and CDR2 FQNNGV. There are 12 residues in the CDR3. For the CDR3, the DNA is TGTGCCAGCAGCTTCGGGGGGCATGAGCAGTTCTTC. It translates to CASSFGGHEQFF.

Ten or more counts support this clonotype. This sequence joins TRBV11-2 and TRBJ2-1, with 12 bases matching TRBD2. CDR3 length: 15 residues. CDR1 is SGHAT, CDR2 FQNNGV, per germline. V gave up 3 bases and J gave up 9 bases; unmatched junction bases: 6. The CDR3 DNA reads as TGTGCCAGCAGCTTGACTAGCGGGAGAGGGGGTGAGCAGTTCTTC. Encoded protein: CASSLTSGRGGEQFF.

The J gene is TRBJ1-6, the V gene TRBV12-3 or TRBV12-4, with D hard to call. This CDR3 has 13 residues. V gave up 0 bases and J gave up 12 bases, with 9 bases separating them. The CDR3 is CASSLAESLPLHF. CDR3 nucleotides: TGTGCCAGCAGTTTAGCGGAGAGTTTACCCCTCCACTTT.

The rearrangement joins TRBV6-6 to TRBJ2-1; 7 bases agree with TRBD2. Germline CDR1 and CDR2: MNHNY and SVGAGI (reference sequence). Trimming cost V 3 bases and J 2 bases; bases outside gene matches: 13. This CDR3 has 18 residues. CDR3 nucleotides: TGTGCCAGCAGTTATCCGAGAGAGGCGGGGAGGGCCTACAATGAGCAGTTCTTC. Translation gives CASSYPREAGRAYNEQFF.

This clonotype has more than one count but fewer than ten. A much more abundant neighbour one base away suggests this may be a read error. The chain has TRBV11-2 and TRBJ2-1; TRBD1 might be the D (5 bases). Germline V gene lookup returns CDR1 SGHAT and CDR2 FQNNGV. This CDR3 region has 16 residues. Here the CDR3 reads CASSARTLSSYSEQFF. The CDR3 bases are TGTGCCAGCAGCGCCCGGACATTAAGCTCCTACAGTGAGCAGTTCTTC.

Of note for this clonotype: A read error may explain this, as a much larger clone is one base away. This chain joins TRBV6-5 and TRBJ2-7, with D possibly being TRBD2 (5 bases). The germline V gene encodes CDR1 MNHEY and CDR2 SVGAGI. The CDR3 loop spans 16 amino acids. V was clipped by 2 bases and J by 2 bases, with 16 bases between them. The CDR3 DNA follows: TGTGCCAGCAGTTACACAGAAGGAGAGGGCACCTACGAGCAGTACTTC. The encoded protein is CASSYTEGEGTYEQYF.

A word on this clonotype: One end of the junction varies from germline; a read error may be responsible. The J gene is TRBJ2-5, the V gene TRBV6-2 or TRBV6-3; D is possibly TRBD1 or TRBD2 (7 bases each). This CDR3 contains 17 residues. Germline loops: CDR1 MNHEY, CDR2 SVGEGT. The CDR3 sequence is CVSSYDRASGRGETQYF. CDR3 nucleotides: TGTGTCAGCAGTTACGACAGGGCTAGCGGACGGGGAGAGACCCAGTACTTC.

Only a few counts were recorded for this clonotype. A read error may produce the germline difference seen at one junction end. This rearrangement joins TRBV4-1 to TRBJ1-6, with D unresolved. Germline loops: CDR1 MGHRA, CDR2 YSYEKL. This CDR3 has 15 residues. The chain's CDR3 is CASSQERRFNSPLHF. The CDR3 DNA reads TGCGCCAGCAGCCAAGAAAGACGGTTTAATTCACCTCTCCACTTT.

On this clonotype: One base away lies a much larger clone, so this may be a sequencing read error. The chain uses TRBV5-4 and TRBJ2-1; 8 bases are a match to TRBD2. The length of the CDR3 is 15 residues. Germline V gives CDR1 SGHNT, CDR2 YYREEE (reference sequence). Here the CDR3 DNA reads TGTGTCAGCAGCTTTAGGGGACTAGTAATCAATGAGCAGTTCTTC. Translated, it gives CVSSFRGLVINEQFF.

Comments on this clonotype: At one end the junction does not follow the germline gene, possibly because of a read error. This chain joins TRBV4-1 and TRBJ2-1; no reliable D call. The J call is doubtful: the DNA matches TRBJ2-7 better. CDR3 length equals 13 residues. The germline V gene has CDR1 MGHRA and CDR2 YSYEKL. CDR3 coding DNA: TGCGCCAGCAACCAAGATATTCGTTGGGGGCAGTACTTC. As protein: CASNQDIRWGQYF.

Concerning this clonotype itself: Possible read error: a much larger clone is one base away. The V call is TRBV29-1, the J call TRBJ1-1; 8 bases fit TRBD1. CDR1 and CDR2 (germline): SQVTM, ANQGSEA. Trimming at V came to 5 bases and at J to 10 bases, leaving 12 bases not matched to a gene. This CDR3 contains 13 residues. The CDR3 DNA reads TGCAGCGTTTCCCAGGACAGGGAAGGGGTAGCTTTCTTT. This encodes CSVSQDREGVAFF.

The table lists this clonotype with a few counts. The V call is TRBV4-1, the J call TRBJ2-2; TRBD2 matches at 9 bases. The germline V gene encodes CDR1 MGHRA and CDR2 YSYEKL. The CDR3 sequence is 17 residues long. J lost 2 bases, V lost 0 bases, and 4 bases had no gene match. The CDR3 DNA reads as TGCGCCAGCAGCCAAGAGTCTAGCGGGACTAACACCGGGGAGCTGTTTTTT. Residues: CASSQESSGTNTGELFF.

This clonotype was recorded once. CDR3 loop: CASSKAYNEQFF. CDR3 bases: TGTGCCAGCTCCAAGGCCTACAATGAGCAGTTCTTC. This chain connects TRBV18 to TRBJ2-1, with no clear D. V was cut by 6 bases and J by 2 bases, with 5 bases left in between. In germline, CDR1 is KGHSH, CDR2 LQKENI. This CDR3 contains 12 residues.

Points on this clonotype: The missing conserved phenylalanine or tryptophan at the end of this CDR3 makes a read error likely. This chain links TRBV7-8 with TRBJ2-7, with 9 bases fitting TRBD2. This CDR3 has 16 residues. Germline CDR1 SGHVS, CDR2 FQNEAQ. The CDR3 coding sequence is TGTGCTAGCAGCTTAGCGCTGGCGGGAGGGCCCTACGAGCAGTACTTA. Translated: CASSLALAGGPYEQYL.

This clonotype occurred many times. The CDR3 bases are TGTGCCAGCAGCACAACTAGCGGTGGTTGGCACAATGAGCAGTTCTTC. Translated: CASSTTSGGWHNEQFF. This chain links TRBV11-1 with TRBJ2-1; 8 nucleotides match TRBD2. Germline assignment: CDR1 SGHAT and CDR2 FQDESV (reference sequence). CDR3 length equals 16 residues. J was trimmed by 5 bases and V by 5 bases; bases with no gene match: 11.

In this sample, this clonotype turned up a few times. A clone one base away is much larger, so this may be a read error. This chain uses TRBV11-2 with TRBJ2-5, with a weak D call TRBD2 (6 bases). Germline CDR1 is SGHAT and CDR2 is FQNNGV. This CDR3 is 13 amino acids long. The CDR3 DNA is TGTGCCAACAGCTCGGGCGGGGAAGAGACCCAGTACTTC. It codes for CANSSGGEETQYF.

This chain connects TRBV2 to TRBJ2-3, with 13 positions matching TRBD2. From germline, CDR1 is SNHLY and CDR2 FYNNEI. Germline trimming cut 4 bases from V and 2 bases from J; bases unmatched to any gene: 3. This CDR3 is built from 16 residues. CDR3: CASSVLAGGDTDTQYF. CDR3 nucleotide sequence: TGTGCCAGCAGTGTACTAGCGGGAGGGGACACAGATACGCAGTATTTT.

Of note for this clonotype: The junction differs from germline at one of its ends, possibly a read error. The chain recombines TRBV11-2 with TRBJ2-7; 9 bases are a match to TRBD2. This CDR3 region has 14 residues. Germline V lookup: CDR1 SGHAT, CDR2 FQNNGV. The DNA of the CDR3 is TGTGTCAGCAGCCTAGCTAGCGGGAATAACGGGCAGTACTTC. This translates into CVSSLASGNNGQYF.

As regards this clonotype: A junction end diverges from the germline sequence, so it may reflect a read error. The CDR3 region is CGSSWDSYNEQFF. The CDR3 nucleotides read TGTGGCAGCAGCTGGGACAGCTACAATGAGCAGTTCTTC. The rearrangement links TRBV5-6 to TRBJ2-1; 7 nucleotides line up with TRBD1. The germline V gene encodes CDR1 SGHDT and CDR2 YYEEEE. This CDR3 is 13 amino acids long.

This clonotype was counted many times. The chain employs TRBV11-2 and TRBJ2-3, with D unresolved. Germline V gene lookup returns CDR1 SGHAT and CDR2 FQNNGV. V was shortened by 3 bases and J by 5 bases, with 12 bases between the two germline ends. The CDR3 consists of 14 residues. CDR3 protein: CASSLGRSGDTQYF. The CDR3 coding sequence is TGTGCCAGCAGCTTGGGTCGGTCCGGAGATACGCAGTATTTT.

With regard to this clonotype: The CDR3 end shows no conserved phenylalanine or tryptophan, and so a read error is likely. It is unclear where the CDR3 begins or ends on the DNA, so no DNA is shown, and the CDR3 is as TCRdb lists it. The chain employs TRBV11-2 and TRBJ2-7; TRBD1 reflects the table's D call only, with no check against the DNA. The germline gives CDR1 SGHAT, CDR2 FQNNGV. The CDR3 comprises 13 residues, both ends counted. CDR3 sequence: CASSWDRGHEHYL.

This clonotype showed up just a few times. V gene TRBV4-2 combines with J gene TRBJ1-5, with D possibly being TRBD1 (6 bases). V was clipped by 4 bases and J by 2 bases, with 18 bases between them. The CDR3 contains 17 residues. Germline V gives CDR1 LGHNA, CDR2 YNFKEQ. DNA of the CDR3: TGTGCCAGCAGCCGGACAACTCAGGGGAGCGGCAATCAGCCCCAGCATTTT. It is translated as CASSRTTQGSGNQPQHF.

In this sample, this clonotype turned up many times. V usage is TRBV6-5 and J usage is TRBJ2-1, with 13 nucleotides matching TRBD2. Germline CDR1 and CDR2: MNHEY and SVGAGI. This CDR3 is built from 15 residues. V gave up 6 bases and J gave up 8 bases; unmatched junction bases: 7. The CDR3 region has the DNA TGTGCCAGCAGGCGACTAGCGGGAGGATGGGATGAGCAGTTCTTC. It codes for CASRRLAGGWDEQFF.

As concerns this clonotype: This sequence may be a read error, since a much larger clone differs from it by one base. The chain has TRBV4-1 and TRBJ2-7, with 7 nucleotides matching TRBD1. CDR1 and CDR2 from the germline V gene are MGHRA and YSYEKL. This CDR3 region has 11 residues. The CDR3 coding sequence is TGCGCCTGCAGCCAAGAGGGCAGGGGGTCCTTC. Its translation is CACSQEGRGSF.

The table lists this clonotype with a few counts. This rearrangement joins TRBV6-2 or TRBV6-3 to TRBJ2-3; TRBD1 agrees at 8 bases. Germline V gene lookup returns CDR1 MNHEY and CDR2 SVGEGT. The trim removed 7 bases at V and 0 bases at J, leaving 9 bases unmatched. This CDR3 is built from 16 residues. In nucleotides, the CDR3 is TGTGCCAGCAATCAGGGGGCGAGGTCTAGCACAGATACGCAGTATTTT. Translated, it gives CASNQGARSSTDTQYF.

In the case of this clonotype: A much larger clone differs from this one at a single base, so this may be a read error. The CDR3 does not close with the conserved phenylalanine or tryptophan, likely indicating a read error. V is TRBV29-1 and J is TRBJ2-1; D is uncertain. Germline loops: CDR1 SQVTM, CDR2 ANQGSEA. The CDR3 covers 10 residues. V lost 6 bases to trimming and J lost 7 bases, with 7 bases between them. DNA for the CDR3: TGCAGCGTCCGTACGAATGAGCAGTTCATC. Amino acids: CSVRTNEQFI.